The entry below describes one T cell receptor (beta chain). The antigen is unknown. Cycle 7 day 1, cycle 4 day 1, and baseline were the timepoints at which blood was sampled. This specimen belongs to a study of OX40 agonist ivuxolimab in advanced cancers. Study-level results: CD8+ T cells (on average) carried more expanded clones than CD4+ T cells. At doses 0.1 to 3.0 mg/kg, CD4+ and CD8+ clones expanded.

From germline, CDR1 is KGHSH and CDR2 LQKENI. V lost 5 bases to trimming and J lost 4 bases; unmatched junction nucleotides: 6. The CDR3 consists of 16 residues. Sequencing was performed with immunoSEQ multiplex PCR; in TCRdb, only in-frame clones are kept and a portion is missing. This table has about 58,000 clones, under 90% appearing once. This chain joins TRBV18 and TRBJ2-1, with 12 bases that match TRBD2. The specimen comprised CD4+ or CD8+ T cells sorted from blood, sampled in a trial of the OX40 agonist ivuxolimab. The clonotype comes from an adult with an advanced solid tumor such as melanoma, head and neck, liver or kidney cancer. CDR3 region: CASSEGTSGRYNEQFF. The CDR3 DNA sequence: TGTGCCAGCTCAGAGGGGACTAGCGGGCGATACAATGAGCAGTTCTTC.